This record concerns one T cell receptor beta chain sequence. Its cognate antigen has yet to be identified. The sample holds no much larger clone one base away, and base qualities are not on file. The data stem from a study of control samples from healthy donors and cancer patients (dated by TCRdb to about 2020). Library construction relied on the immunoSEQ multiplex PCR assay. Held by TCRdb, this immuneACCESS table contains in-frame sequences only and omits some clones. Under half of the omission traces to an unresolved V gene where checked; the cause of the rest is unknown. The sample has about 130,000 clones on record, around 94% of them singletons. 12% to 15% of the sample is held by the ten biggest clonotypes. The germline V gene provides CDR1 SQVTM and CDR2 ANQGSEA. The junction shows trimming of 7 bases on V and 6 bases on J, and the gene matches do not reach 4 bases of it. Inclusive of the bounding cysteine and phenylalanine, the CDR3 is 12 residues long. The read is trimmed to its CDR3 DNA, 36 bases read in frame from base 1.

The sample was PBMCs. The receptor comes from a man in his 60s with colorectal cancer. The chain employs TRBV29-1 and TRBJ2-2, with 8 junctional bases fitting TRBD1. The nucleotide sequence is TGCAGCGCTTGGACAGGGTCCGGGGAGCTGTTTTTT. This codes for CSAWTGSGELFF.